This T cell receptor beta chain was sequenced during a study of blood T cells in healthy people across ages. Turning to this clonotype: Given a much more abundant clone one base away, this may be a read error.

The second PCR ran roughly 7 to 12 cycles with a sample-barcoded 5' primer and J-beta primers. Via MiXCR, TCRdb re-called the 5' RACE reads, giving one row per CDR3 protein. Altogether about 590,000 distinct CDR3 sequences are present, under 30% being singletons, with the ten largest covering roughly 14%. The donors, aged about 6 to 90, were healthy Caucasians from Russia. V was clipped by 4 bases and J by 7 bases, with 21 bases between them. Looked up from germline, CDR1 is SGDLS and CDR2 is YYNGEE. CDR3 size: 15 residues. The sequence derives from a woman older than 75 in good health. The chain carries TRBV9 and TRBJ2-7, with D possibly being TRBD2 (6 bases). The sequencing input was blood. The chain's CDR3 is CASSTGGEGYNEQYF. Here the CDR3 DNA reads TGTGCCAGCAGCACCGGGGGTGAGGGCTACAATGAGCAGTACTTC.